This T cell receptor beta chain was found in a study of blood T cells in healthy people across ages. Points from the study as a whole: When one million T cells were used, diversity estimates were thought to be underestimates. Older age coincided with a roughly linear decline in TCR beta diversity per million T cells.

The CDR3 totals 14 residues. Germline lookup yields CDR1 LGHDT and CDR2 YNNKEL (reference sequence). V lost 7 bases to trimming and J lost 3 bases; unmatched junction nucleotides: 5. With a J-beta primer mix and a sample-barcoded 5' primer, a second PCR ran about 6 to 11 cycles. Researchers report that a template-switch adaptor with 12 random nucleotides tagged each cDNA molecule. CDR3-containing paired-end reads numbered at least 2.5 million in each sample. TCRdb re-derived calls from the 5' RACE reads in MiXCR, one entry per CDR3 protein. The data show 1,500,000 or so distinct CDR3 sequences, approximately 63% seen once. On this clonotype itself: Its antigen is still unknown.

Sequenced material: blood. The chain has TRBV3-1 and TRBJ1-4; 7 bases match TRBD1. The receptor was derived from a man aged 18 to 30 in good health. This CDR3 reads CASNSGTANEKLFF. The CDR3 DNA reads TGTGCCAGCAATTCCGGGACAGCTAATGAAAAACTGTTTTTT.